This passage covers 19 T cell receptor beta chains from one sample sequenced in a study of molecular identifiers for immune sequencing clone quantification. TCRdb passed the PCR reads through MiXCR, listing each CDR3 protein once. In the table there are over 600,000 distinct CDR3 sequences, just under 20% of which are singletons. Material: naive CD8+ T cells from blood, with Jurkat cell RNA spiked in. The subset was: FACS-sorted CD8+CD4-CCR7+CD45RA+ naive T cells. These receptors were collected from a human donor in good health. Some libraries in this study had Jurkat cell RNA spiked in.

The rearrangement links TRBV7-9 to TRBJ2-7; TRBD2 matches at 12 bases. CDR3 length: 18 amino acids. V lost 0 bases and J lost 1; bases outside the gene matches: 7. From germline, CDR1 is SEHNR and CDR2 FQNEAQ (reference sequence). This chain's CDR3 is CASSLAPETSGGSYEQYF. DNA for the CDR3: TGTGCCAGCAGCTTAGCGCCAGAGACTAGCGGGGGTTCCTACGAGCAGTACTTC.

This clonotype was counted only a few times. The chain uses TRBV7-9 and TRBJ2-1, with 9 bases lining up with TRBD2. Germline V gives CDR1 SEHNR, CDR2 FQNEAQ (reference sequence). The V gene end was trimmed by 1 base and the J gene end by 7 bases; junction bases not matched to a gene: 5. The CDR3 totals 15 residues. This CDR3 is CASSLEAGGLNEQFF. CDR3 DNA: TGTGCCAGCAGCTTAGAAGCGGGAGGCCTAAATGAGCAGTTCTTC.

Many counts were recorded for this clonotype. V usage is TRBV3-1 and J usage is TRBJ2-7; D remains unclear. The CDR3 consists of 15 residues. Trimming cost V 4 bases and J 5 bases, with 18 bases left between them. Germline V CDR1 and CDR2: LGHDT, YNNKEL (reference sequence). The CDR3 sequence is CASSPSTVVENEQYF. The CDR3 DNA reads as TGTGCCAGCAGCCCGAGTACAGTAGTGGAAAACGAGCAGTACTTC.

This clonotype came up many times. The genes are TRBV3-1 and TRBJ2-3, with unresolved D. Germline V gene sequence: CDR1 LGHDT, CDR2 YNNKEL (reference sequence). Deletions cut 4 bases from V and 5 bases from J, with 13 bases between. The CDR3 covers 14 residues. CDR3 DNA: TGTGCCAGCAGCCCGCAAGGTGGGCAAGATACGCAGTATTTT. This codes for CASSPQGGQDTQYF.

This clonotype has at least ten counts. V and J are TRBV9 and TRBJ2-2; tentative D call: TRBD2 (6 bases). Germline V gene lookup returns CDR1 SGDLS and CDR2 YYNGEE. The V and J ends lost 0 bases and 6 bases respectively, with 6 bases between them. The CDR3 runs to 13 residues. CDR3 DNA: TGTGCCAGCAGCGTAGGGGGGGCCGGGGAGCTGTTTTTT. Translated, it gives CASSVGGAGELFF.

This clonotype was detected many times. This chain uses TRBV2 with TRBJ2-2, with D possibly TRBD1 on 6 matching bases. CDR3 length: 14 residues. V dropped 9 bases and J dropped 0 bases, with 11 bases sitting between them. CDR1 and CDR2 (germline): SNHLY, FYNNEI. The CDR3 loop reads CASTGTTNTGELFF. DNA for the CDR3: TGTGCCAGTACCGGGACAACGAACACCGGGGAGCTGTTTTTT. Drawing the rest from reference TRBV2 and TRBJ2-2, the complete variable domain is EPEVTQTPSHQVTQMGQEVILRCVPISNHLYFYWYRQILGQKVEFLVSFYNNEISEKSEIFDDQFSVERPDGSNFTLKIRSTKLEDSAMYFCASTGTTNTGELFFGEGSRLTVL.

This clonotype was seen only a few times. A much bigger clone sits one base away, suggesting this may be a read error. The chain uses TRBV5-5 and TRBJ2-7, with a weak D call TRBD2 (6 bases). The germline V gene has CDR1 SGHKS and CDR2 YYEKEE (reference sequence). V was cut by 2 bases and J by 1 base, with 13 bases left in between. This CDR3 has 15 residues. The CDR3 region has the DNA TGTGCCAGCAGCTTAGGTATTGCGGGGTCCTACGAGCAGTACTTC. Its translation is CASSLGIAGSYEQYF.

This clonotype was seen repeatedly, ten times or more. The J gene is TRBJ2-1, the V gene TRBV12-3 or TRBV12-4; D uncertain. This CDR3 comprises 15 residues. The ends were cut back, 1 base at V and 5 bases at J, with 12 bases in the middle. In nucleotides, the CDR3 is TGTGCCAGCAGTTTAGTTCTCTCCAACGACAATGAGCAGTTCTTC. This translates into CASSLVLSNDNEQFF.

This clonotype occurred once. A junction boundary mismatches the germline segment, possibly from a read error. The rearrangement uses TRBV2 and TRBJ2-4; 9 nucleotides line up with TRBD1. The CDR3 runs 20 residues. Germline assignment: CDR1 SNHLY and CDR2 FYNNEI. The CDR3 region is CASSDLNLPGQGIAKDIQYF. As DNA, the CDR3 is TGTGCCAGCAGTGATCTTAATTTGCCGGGACAGGGAATAGCCAAAGACATTCAGTACTTC.

About this clonotype: A much larger clone differs by one base, so this may be a read error. V and J are TRBV27 and TRBJ2-1; maybe TRBD2 (7 bases). The CDR3 has 13 residues. Looked up from germline, CDR1 is MNHEY and CDR2 is SMNVEV (reference sequence). The CDR3 nucleotides read TGTGCCAGTGGGGGGGCCACCTACAATGAGCAGCTCTTC. It specifies CASGGATYNEQLF.

This clonotype came up many times. The V and J genes are TRBV5-4 and TRBJ1-2; no clear D. V gave up 4 bases and J gave up 3 bases, with 10 bases separating them. The CDR3 spans 13 residues. The germline gives CDR1 SGHNT, CDR2 YYREEE (reference sequence). The CDR3 sequence: CASSEGQHYGYTF. The CDR3 nucleotides are TGTGCCAGCAGCGAAGGGCAGCACTATGGCTACACCTTC.

This clonotype came up many times. This chain connects TRBV12-5 to TRBJ2-1, with no clear D. CDR1 and CDR2 from the germline V gene are LGHNT and FRNRAP. CDR3 length equals 12 residues. V shed 3 bases and J shed 9 bases, with 9 bases lying between them. The CDR3, as DNA: TGTGCTAGTGGTTTCGACGCTGGTGAGCAGTTCTTC. Translation: CASGFDAGEQFF. The complete variable domain, with remaining parts taken from reference TRBV12-5 and TRBJ2-1, reads DARVTQTPRHKVTEMGQEVTMRCQPILGHNTVFWYRQTMMQGLELLAYFRNRAPLDDSGMPKDRFSAEMPDATLATLKIQPSEPRDSAVYFCASGFDAGEQFFGPGTRLTVL.

This sequence joins TRBV9 and TRBJ1-4; maybe TRBD1 (5 bases). The CDR3 covers 16 residues. CDR1 is SGDLS, CDR2 YYNGEE, per germline. The germline V and J ends were trimmed by 3 bases and 4 bases, with 16 bases remaining between them. CDR3 amino acids: CASSEALGGGNEKLFF. DNA of the CDR3: TGTGCCAGCAGCGAGGCCCTCGGGGGTGGTAATGAAAAACTGTTTTTT.

The V gene is TRBV11-2, the J gene TRBJ1-5; no definite D call. The CDR3 is made up of 11 amino acids. From germline, CDR1 is SGHAT and CDR2 FQNNGV. Trimming removed 3 bases at V and 6 bases at J, with 3 bases between. CDR3 region: CASSLCQPQHF. The CDR3 DNA reads as TGTGCCAGCAGCTTGTGTCAGCCCCAGCATTTT.

In its sample, this clonotype was seen a few times. This chain joins TRBV20-1 and TRBJ2-7; D is possibly TRBD1 (6 bases). V lost 0 bases and J lost 3, with 12 bases in between. The CDR3 is 14 amino acids. In germline, CDR1 is DFQATT, CDR2 SNEGSKA (reference sequence). CDR3 coding DNA: TGCAGTGCTAGAGAGCAGACAGGAGGCTACGAGCAGTACTTC. This encodes CSAREQTGGYEQYF.

This clonotype was counted ten times or more. The V gene is TRBV28, the J gene TRBJ1-5; D is uncertain. The CDR3 is 16 residues long. The germline CDR1 and CDR2 sequences are MDHEN and SYDVKM. V was cut by 6 bases and J by 2 bases, with 17 bases left in between. The CDR3 reads CASSGPGSFGNQPQHF. For the CDR3, the DNA is TGTGCCAGCAGCGGACCTGGGAGTTTCGGCAATCAGCCCCAGCATTTT.

The V and J genes are TRBV7-9 and TRBJ1-1; D is ambiguous. V was clipped by 4 bases and J by 1 base, with 10 bases between them. The CDR3 consists of 14 residues. Per the germline V gene, CDR1 is SEHNR and CDR2 is FQNEAQ (reference sequence). The CDR3 region is CASSSPDRNTEAFF. In DNA, the CDR3 is TGTGCCAGCAGCTCCCCCGATAGGAACACTGAAGCTTTCTTT.

This clonotype appeared a single time. This may arise from a read error, as a much more abundant clone is one base away. The chain is built from TRBV6-6 and TRBJ2-7; the D gene is possibly TRBD2 (6 bases). V lost 4 bases to trimming and J lost 3 bases, with 19 bases between them. The CDR3 length is 16 residues. The V gene's germline CDR1 is MNHNY and CDR2 SVGAGI (reference sequence). CDR3 in DNA: TGTGCCAGCAGTTGCGAGCGGACTGAGGGAGGCTACGAGCAGTACTTC. As protein: CASSCERTEGGYEQYF.

This clonotype has ten or more counts. The chain links TRBV7-6 to TRBJ1-1; D might be TRBD1 (6 bases). The CDR3 totals 14 residues. With 0 bases removed from V and 6 bases from J, the gap between germline ends came to 11 bases. CDR1 is SGHVS and CDR2 is FNYEAQ in the germline V gene. CDR3 sequence (DNA): TGTGCCAGCAGCTTAGCTGCAGGGGTGGCTGAAGCTTTCTTT. Its protein is CASSLAAGVAEAFF.